Listed below are T cell receptor beta chains from one sample, sequenced in a study of control samples from healthy donors and cancer patients. Profiled with immunoSEQ multiplex PCR; TCRdb holds only in-frame clones, not every one. The sample holds around 20,000 clones, 82% seen once. The sequencing input was PBMCs. These receptor sequences come from a man older than 75 with head and neck cancer. Each CDR3 is given without its conserved first and last residue. Each record gives: V gene, D gene, J gene, CDR3 protein. The D gene is left open where the match is weak.

>TRBV4-1|.|TRBJ1-1
ASSQEGGGTEAF
>TRBV14|.|TRBJ2-6
ASSQGGSSGANVLT
>TRBV2|.|TRBJ1-1
ASRGSNTEAF
>TRBV2|.|TRBJ2-5
ASSDNGKTQY
>TRBV7-3|TRBD2|TRBJ2-7
ASSPTGTSGYEQY
>TRBV7-6|.|TRBJ2-1
ASSPNWDSNNEQF
>TRBV7-9|TRBD1|TRBJ2-5
ASSLGQGAGGTQY
>TRBV13|.|TRBJ1-2
ASSPSSPGASYGYT
>TRBV11-2|.|TRBJ2-3
ASSLFGVNTDTQY
>TRBV5-1|TRBD2|TRBJ2-7
ASSLGLAGGDEQY
>TRBV9|TRBD2|TRBJ2-5
ASSLGTSDGETQY
>TRBV27|TRBD1|TRBJ1-2
ASSSPGQSNYGYT
>TRBV13|TRBD2|TRBJ2-7
ASSLGQGVAGSYEQY
>TRBV28|.|TRBJ2-5
ASSFYVGETQY
>TRBV7-3|.|TRBJ1-1
ASSLTYGATEAF
>TRBV6-6|TRBD1|TRBJ2-6
ASSPPGTGVTGANVLT
>TRBV7-2|.|TRBJ1-1
ASSLVGVEAF
>TRBV7-3|.|TRBJ2-1
ASSLYFYNEQF
>TRBV6-1|.|TRBJ1-5
ASSERNQPQH
>TRBV6-1|.|TRBJ2-1
ASSDLWGESLYNEQF
>TRBV7-2|TRBD1|TRBJ2-1
ASSTQTGSGEQF
>TRBV5-4|TRBD2|TRBJ2-2
ASSGGGEAGELF
>TRBV2|.|TRBJ2-3
AGRTDPSTDTQY
>TRBV9|.|TRBJ1-3
ASSVGGGNTIY
>TRBV7-9|.|TRBJ1-2
ASSLEGGGGYT
>TRBV11-3|TRBD1|TRBJ2-3
ASSLDGRTGRRADTQY
>TRBV7-2|TRBD2|TRBJ2-1
ASSLLSGDAYNEQF
>TRBV2|TRBD1|TRBJ2-3
ASSMDRITSTDTQY
>TRBV6-4|TRBD2|TRBJ2-2
ASSDSGLPKAGELF
>TRBV4-2|.|TRBJ2-5
ASSQAQGPFQETQY
>TRBV3-1/TRBV3-2|.|TRBJ1-6
ASSQVMWGKSPLH
>TRBV2|.|TRBJ1-2
ASSVVGWSYGYT
>TRBV12-3/TRBV12-4|.|TRBJ2-7
ASSTQTRLEQY
>TRBV2|TRBD1|TRBJ2-3
ASSGQGVATDTQY
>TRBV6-6|.|TRBJ2-5
ASRSVEATQY
>TRBV6-2/TRBV6-3|TRBD2|TRBJ2-1
ASSYSPNSGIYNEQF
>TRBV5-4|TRBD1|TRBJ2-7
ASSLDRGALREQY
>TRBV5-6|.|TRBJ1-2
ASSLNRARMDGYT
>TRBV9|.|TRBJ2-7
ASSPRLYSYEQY
>TRBV7-8|TRBD1|TRBJ1-3
ASSLMGQSSGNTIY
>TRBV5-4|TRBD1|TRBJ1-2
ASSSTGRDYGYT
>TRBV6-5|.|TRBJ1-6
ASSYSTGSFSPLH
>TRBV5-4|TRBD2|TRBJ2-3
ASSWTSGTDTQY
>TRBV5-6|TRBD1|TRBJ2-2
ASRNRDRSGTGELF
>TRBV7-2|.|TRBJ2-7
ASSKDGPYEQY
>TRBV2|.|TRBJ2-5
ASSWTGEETQY
>TRBV9|.|TRBJ2-5
ASSVGGTLETQY